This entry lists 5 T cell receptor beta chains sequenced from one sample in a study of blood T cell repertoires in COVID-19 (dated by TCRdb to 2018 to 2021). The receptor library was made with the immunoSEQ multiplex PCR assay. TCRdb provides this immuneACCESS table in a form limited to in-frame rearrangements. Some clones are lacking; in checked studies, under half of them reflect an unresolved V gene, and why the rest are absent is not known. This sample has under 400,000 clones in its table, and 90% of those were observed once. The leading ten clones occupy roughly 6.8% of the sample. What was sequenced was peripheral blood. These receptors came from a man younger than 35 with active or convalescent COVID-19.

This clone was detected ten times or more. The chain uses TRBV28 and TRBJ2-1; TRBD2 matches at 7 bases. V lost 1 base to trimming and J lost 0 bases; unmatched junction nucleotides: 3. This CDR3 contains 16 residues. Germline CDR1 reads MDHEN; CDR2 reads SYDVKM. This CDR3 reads CASSLYGGSSYNEQFF. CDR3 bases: TGTGCCAGCAGTTTATACGGCGGGAGCTCCTACAATGAGCAGTTCTTC. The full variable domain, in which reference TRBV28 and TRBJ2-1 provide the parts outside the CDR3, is DVKVTQSSRYLVKRTGEKVFLECVQDMDHENMFWYRQDPGLGLRLIYFSYDVKMKEKGDIPEGYSVSREKKERFSLILESASTNQTSMYLCASSLYGGSSYNEQFFGPGTRLTVL.

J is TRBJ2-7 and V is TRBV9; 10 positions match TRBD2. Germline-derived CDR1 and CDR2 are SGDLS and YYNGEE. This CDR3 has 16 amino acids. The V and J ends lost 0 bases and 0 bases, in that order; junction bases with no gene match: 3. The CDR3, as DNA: TGTGCCAGCAGCGTAGATAGCGGGGGGCGCTCCTACGAGCAGTACTTC. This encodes CASSVDSGGRSYEQYF. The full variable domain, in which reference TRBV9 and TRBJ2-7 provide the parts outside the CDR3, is DSGVTQTPKHLITATGQRVTLRCSPRSGDLSVYWYQQSLDQGLQFLIQYYNGEERAKGNILERFSAQQFPDLHSELNLSSLELGDSALYFCASSVDSGGRSYEQYFGPGTRLTVT.

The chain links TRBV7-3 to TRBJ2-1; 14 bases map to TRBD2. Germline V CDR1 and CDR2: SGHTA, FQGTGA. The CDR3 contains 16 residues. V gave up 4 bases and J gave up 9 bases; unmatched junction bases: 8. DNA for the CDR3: TGTGCCAGCAGCTCCGGACTAGCGGGGGGCCGTGCTGAGCAGTTCTTC. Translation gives CASSSGLAGGRAEQFF. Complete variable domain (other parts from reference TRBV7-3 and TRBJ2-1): GAGVSQTPSNKVTEKGKYVELRCDPISGHTALYWYRQSLGQGPEFLIYFQGTGAADDSGLPNDRFFAVRPEGSVSTLKIQRTERGDSAVYLCASSSGLAGGRAEQFFGPGTRLTVL.

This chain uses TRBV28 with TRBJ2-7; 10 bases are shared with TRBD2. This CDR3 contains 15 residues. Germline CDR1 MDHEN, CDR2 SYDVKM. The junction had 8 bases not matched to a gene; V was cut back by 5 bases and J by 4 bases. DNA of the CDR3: TGTGCCAGCAGTGCTTCCGGGACTAGCGTTTACGAGCAGTACTTC. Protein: CASSASGTSVYEQYF. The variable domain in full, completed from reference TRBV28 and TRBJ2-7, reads DVKVTQSSRYLVKRTGEKVFLECVQDMDHENMFWYRQDPGLGLRLIYFSYDVKMKEKGDIPEGYSVSREKKERFSLILESASTNQTSMYLCASSASGTSVYEQYFGPGTRLTVT.

CDR3 nucleotides: TGTGCCAGCAGTCCCAATTGGGGACTAGCGGGAGGGAACCATGAGCAGTTCTTC. Protein: CASSPNWGLAGGNHEQFF. The rearrangement joins TRBV25-1 to TRBJ2-1, with 16 bases that match TRBD2. The CDR3 runs 18 residues. The V and J ends lost 5 bases and 8 bases, in that order; junction bases with no gene match: 12. Germline V gene data show CDR1 as MGHDK and CDR2 as SYGVNS.